Listed here are 13 T cell receptor beta chains from one sample, sequenced in a study of blood T cells in healthy people across ages. PCR was performed a second time for roughly 7 to 12 cycles using a sample-barcoded 5' primer and a J-beta primer mix. One entry per CDR3 protein results from TCRdb running MiXCR on the 5' RACE reads. The table includes 1,500,000 or so distinct CDR3 sequences, 55% to 75% detected once. The sample comprised blood. Receptors originate from a man younger than 35 in good health.

This clonotype was picked up a small number of times. The genes are TRBV29-1 and TRBJ1-2, with D unresolved. The V gene's germline CDR1 is SQVTM and CDR2 ANQGSEA. There are 13 residues in the CDR3. Between the trimmed V and J ends, which lost 3 bases and 5 bases, there was a span of 13 bases. The DNA for the CDR3 is TGCAGCGTTGATGAGGGCTGGAATTATGGCTACACCTTC. Its translation is CSVDEGWNYGYTF. Full variable domain (remainder filled in from reference TRBV29-1 and TRBJ1-2): SAVISQKPSRDICQRGTSLTIQCQVDSQVTMMFWYRQQPGQSLTLIATANQGSEATYESGFVIDKFPISRPNLTFSTLTVSNMSPEDSSIYLCSVDEGWNYGYTFGSGTRLTVV.

This clonotype was seen only a few times. The chain employs TRBV12-3 or TRBV12-4 and TRBJ2-2, with D possibly being TRBD1 (6 bases). The CDR3 loop spans 14 amino acids. The V gene lost 8 bases and the J gene lost 6 bases, with 16 bases spanning the gap. CDR3 nucleotide sequence: TGTGCCAGCGGAAAAACAGGGTTTGCCGGGGAGCTGTTTTTT. Protein product: CASGKTGFAGELFF.

The chain links TRBV12-3 or TRBV12-4 to TRBJ2-3; D call uncertain. Between the trimmed V and J ends, which lost 4 bases and 0 bases, there was a span of 11 bases. CDR3 size: 15 residues. For the CDR3, the DNA is TGTGCCAGCAGTTGGGTCGGGTCTAGCACAGATACGCAGTATTTT. Its protein product is CASSWVGSSTDTQYF.

The chain combines TRBV5-1 with TRBJ2-7; TRBD2 is a possible D gene (5 bases). The CDR3 sequence is 14 residues long. Germline CDR1 is SGHRS and CDR2 is YFSETQ. The ends were cut back, 2 bases at V and 5 bases at J, with 14 bases in the middle. The CDR3 sequence: CASSFGLVGNEQYF. As DNA, the CDR3 is TGCGCCAGCAGCTTTGGTTTAGTCGGGAACGAGCAGTACTTC.

This clonotype was observed a few times. The V call is TRBV11-2, the J call TRBJ2-7; D uncertain. Trimming cost V 3 bases and J 3 bases, with 18 bases left between them. The CDR3 runs to 16 residues. Per the germline V gene, CDR1 is SGHAT and CDR2 is FQNNGV. CDR3 region: CASSFFDGRKGYEQYF. In DNA, the CDR3 is TGTGCCAGCAGCTTTTTCGACGGGCGAAAGGGCTACGAGCAGTACTTC. Full variable domain (outside the CDR3, taken from reference TRBV11-2 and TRBJ2-7): EAGVAQSPRYKIIEKRQSVAFWCNPISGHATLYWYQQILGQGPKLLIQFQNNGVVDDSQLPKDRFSAERLKGVDSTLKIQPAKLEDSAVYLCASSFFDGRKGYEQYFGPGTRLTVT.

The chain combines TRBV29-1 with TRBJ2-7, with D unclear. With the DNA end fitting TRBJ2-5 better, the J assignment may be wrong. Germline lookup yields CDR1 SQVTM and CDR2 ANQGSEA. CDR3 length equals 14 residues. This chain's CDR3 is CSVAPFNGLATQYF. The CDR3 region has the DNA TGCAGCGTTGCCCCCTTTAACGGCTTGGCGACCCAGTACTTC.

The rearrangement joins TRBV27 to TRBJ2-1, with D possibly TRBD2 on 5 matching bases. V dropped 8 bases and J dropped 0 bases, with 8 bases sitting between them. The CDR3 consists of 13 residues. Germline CDR1 MNHEY, CDR2 SMNVEV (reference sequence). The CDR3 coding sequence is TGTGCCAGCCAAGCGGACTCCTACAATGAGCAGTTCTTC. It encodes CASQADSYNEQFF.

The V and J genes are TRBV20-1 and TRBJ2-3; no clear D gene. The germline CDR1 and CDR2 sequences are DFQATT and SNEGSKA (reference sequence). The CDR3 length is 15 residues. V was pared by 7 bases and J by 1 base, with 18 bases between. CDR3 loop: CSVRGSTARTDTQYF. The CDR3, as DNA: TGCAGTGTAAGAGGTTCCACCGCTCGCACAGATACGCAGTATTTT.

The chain couples TRBV20-1 to TRBJ2-7; 9 bases map to TRBD1. The CDR3 runs to 14 residues. Germline V lookup: CDR1 DFQATT, CDR2 SNEGSKA (reference sequence). With 7 bases clipped from V and 5 bases from J, the junction kept 12 bases outside the gene matches. The CDR3 sequence is CSGTRTGGVDEQYF. The CDR3 bases are TGCAGTGGAACCCGTACAGGGGGCGTCGACGAGCAGTACTTC.

The chain joins TRBV7-2 to TRBJ1-4; no firm D call. V was trimmed by 1 base and J by 4 bases, leaving 10 bases between them. The V gene's germline CDR1 is SGHTA and CDR2 FQGNSA. There are 15 residues in the CDR3. The CDR3 DNA sequence: TGTGCCAGCAGCTTAGGGGGTCGGGGTAATGAAAAACTGTTTTTT. Translated: CASSLGGRGNEKLFF.

This clonotype has only a few counts. The rearrangement uses TRBV5-1 and TRBJ2-5; D tentatively fits TRBD1 or TRBD2 (6 bases each). CDR3 size: 15 residues. Deletions cut 1 base from V and 5 bases from J, with 15 bases between. Germline CDR1 and CDR2: SGHRS and YFSETQ. The CDR3 here is CASSLLPGAGETQYF. As DNA, the CDR3 is TGCGCCAGCAGCTTGTTGCCAGGGGCGGGGGAGACCCAGTACTTC.

The chain is built from TRBV9 and TRBJ1-5, with 8 positions matching TRBD1. The ends lost 4 bases at V and 2 bases at J; junction bases unmatched: 5. The length of the CDR3 is 15 residues. Germline V lookup: CDR1 SGDLS, CDR2 YYNGEE. CDR3 loop: CASSPGGFGNQPQHF. The CDR3 bases are TGTGCCAGCAGCCCAGGGGGCTTTGGCAATCAGCCCCAGCATTTT.

The V gene is TRBV4-1, the J gene TRBJ1-2, with D possibly TRBD1 on 5 matching bases. This CDR3 is built from 15 residues. Germline values: CDR1 MGHRA, CDR2 YSYEKL. Trimming removed 3 bases at V and 0 bases at J, with 11 bases between. The CDR3 region is CASSHGALANYGYTF. The DNA of the CDR3 is TGCGCCAGCAGCCACGGGGCCTTAGCTAACTATGGCTACACCTTC.